This entry lists 22 T cell receptor beta chains sequenced from one sample in a study of blood T cell repertoires in COVID-19 (dated by TCRdb to about 2020). Libraries were built with the immunoSEQ multiplex PCR assay. Here the immuneACCESS table is served through TCRdb, limited to in-frame sequences with V and J called. Missing clones are a known gap in these copies; in checked studies unresolved V genes cover under half, and the rest lacks a known reason. The sample yields some 140,000 clones; 84% were counted once. Roughly 15% of the sample rests with the top ten. The source material was peripheral blood. These receptors originate from a woman aged 80 or older with acute or convalescent COVID-19.

This clone was recorded once. The J gene is TRBJ1-1, the V gene TRBV5-4; D might be TRBD1 (6 bases). The germline V gene encodes CDR1 SGHNT and CDR2 YYREEE (reference sequence). The CDR3 covers 13 residues. The V and J ends lost 3 bases and 5 bases respectively, with 11 bases between them. The CDR3 is CASSSGEGTEAFF. The CDR3 DNA sequence: TGTGCCAGCAGCTCAGGGGAAGGGACTGAAGCTTTCTTT.

This CDR3 reads CASSLAGVGETQYF. CDR3 DNA: TGTGCCAGCAGCCTAGCGGGAGTCGGGGAGACCCAGTACTTC. V and J are TRBV5-4 and TRBJ2-5, with 10 positions matching TRBD2. Germline-derived CDR1 and CDR2 are SGHNT and YYREEE (reference sequence). V lost 4 bases, J lost 5 bases, and 5 bases stayed unmatched. This CDR3 is built from 14 residues.

The genes are TRBV7-2 and TRBJ1-1, with 7 nucleotides matching TRBD1. This CDR3 spans 17 amino acids. Trimming removed 5 bases from V and 2 bases from J; junction bases left unmatched: 14. The V gene's germline CDR1 is SGHTA and CDR2 FQGNSA. CDR3 protein: CASSPTGAISTNTEAFF. CDR3 DNA sequence: TGTGCCAGCAGCCCTACAGGGGCGATTTCAACAAACACTGAAGCTTTCTTT.

CDR3 coding DNA: TGCGCCAGCAGCGCTTCCGGGAGGGCCTACGAGCAGTACTTC. It yields the protein CASSASGRAYEQYF. The chain has TRBV10-1 and TRBJ2-7; 8 positions match TRBD2. V trimming: 6 bases; J trimming: 2 bases; junction bases outside the gene matches: 6. There are 14 residues in the CDR3. Germline V gives CDR1 WNHNN, CDR2 SYGVQD (reference sequence).

The chain joins TRBV19 to TRBJ2-3; a weak D match, TRBD1 (6 bases). CDR3 length equals 16 residues. With 1 base removed from V and 1 base from J, the gap between germline ends came to 12 bases. From germline, CDR1 is LNHDA and CDR2 SQIVND (reference sequence). The CDR3 spells CASSIVGGPGTDTQYF. The CDR3 DNA reads TGTGCCAGTAGTATAGTTGGGGGCCCCGGCACAGATACGCAGTATTTT.

This clone was seen only once. This sequence joins TRBV14 and TRBJ1-1, with unresolved D. Germline CDR1 reads SGHDN; CDR2 reads FVKESK. The CDR3 totals 14 residues. The V end lost 6 bases, the J end lost 1 base, and 12 bases lay between the germline ends. The CDR3 is CASRPGPENTEAFF. The CDR3 nucleotides are TGTGCCAGCAGGCCAGGTCCCGAGAACACTGAAGCTTTCTTT.

The genes are TRBV5-6 and TRBJ2-1; no definite D call. The CDR3 has 13 residues. V was cut by 9 bases and J by 7 bases, with 17 bases left in between. Germline V gene sequence: CDR1 SGHDT, CDR2 YYEEEE. The DNA of the CDR3 is TGTGCCACCACCCACTTCGATGCTAATGAGCAGTTCTTC. Translating it yields CATTHFDANEQFF.

V gene TRBV3-1 (or the pseudogene TRBV3-2) combines with J gene TRBJ2-3; D ambiguous. Trimming cost V 7 bases and J 0 bases, with 11 bases left between them. The CDR3 spans 14 residues. The germline V gene has CDR1 LGHDT and CDR2 YNNKEL (reference sequence). This chain's CDR3 is CASNRLGSTDTQYF. The DNA of the CDR3 is TGTGCCAGCAACCGACTCGGTAGCACAGATACGCAGTATTTT.

The rearrangement joins TRBV1 to TRBJ1-1; TRBD1 was called by the table and not checked on the DNA. TRBV1 is described as a pseudogene. CDR3 size: 17 residues. The CDR3 nucleotides are TGCACCAGCAGCCGAGGGACAGGGCCGATCGGAGACACTGAAGCTTTCTTT. Translated, it gives CTSSRGTGPIGDTEAFF.

The chain couples TRBV5-5 to TRBJ2-4; TRBD2 agrees at 7 bases. The CDR3 has 16 amino acids. The germline V gene has CDR1 SGHKS and CDR2 YYEKEE (reference sequence). The V gene end was trimmed by 3 bases and the J gene end by 7 bases; junction bases not matched to a gene: 13. CDR3 coding DNA: TGTGCCAGCAGCTCTCTTTCGGGGGAGGGAGGGAACATTCAGTACTTC. It is translated as CASSSLSGEGGNIQYF.

The chain employs TRBV7-2 and TRBJ1-3; 10 nucleotides match TRBD1. This CDR3 has 16 amino acids. Germline V gene data show CDR1 as SGHTA and CDR2 as FQGNSA. J lost 4 bases, V lost 5 bases, and 8 bases had no gene match. CDR3 in amino acids: CASSLRQGAVGNTIYF. DNA of the CDR3: TGTGCCAGCAGCCTAAGACAGGGGGCGGTAGGAAACACCATATATTTT.

The chain carries TRBV7-2 and TRBJ1-2; D may be TRBD1 (5 bases). Trimming shortened V by 5 bases and J by 3 bases, and 10 bases separated the two germline ends. The CDR3 is 13 residues long. Germline CDR1 SGHTA, CDR2 FQGNSA. This CDR3 reads CASSPQADYGYTF. The CDR3 DNA sequence: TGTGCCAGCAGCCCACAGGCCGACTATGGCTACACCTTC.

This sequence joins TRBV3-1 (or the pseudogene TRBV3-2) and TRBJ1-2; no firm D call. The CDR3 has 16 residues. Germline loops: CDR1 LGHDT, CDR2 YNNKEL (reference sequence). The V gene lost 4 bases and the J gene lost 0 bases, with 15 bases spanning the gap. In nucleotides, the CDR3 is TGTGCCAGCAGCCGCGGTGAGCTGAGAGCTAACTATGGCTACACCTTC. Its translation: CASSRGELRANYGYTF.

V and J are TRBV2 and TRBJ2-7, with a tentative D call TRBD2 (6 bases). The germline V gene has CDR1 SNHLY and CDR2 FYNNEI. The CDR3 totals 14 residues. V lost 4 bases and J 2 bases, leaving 12 bases between the germline ends. CDR3 DNA: TGTGCCAGCAGTGTTGCGGGGCCGACCTACGAGCAGTACTTC. It codes for CASSVAGPTYEQYF.

DNA of the CDR3: TGTGCCAGCTCACCAGGGCCAGGTCCAGATACGCAGTATTTT. As protein: CASSPGPGPDTQYF. The gene calls are TRBV18 and TRBJ2-3; D is ambiguous. Looked up from germline, CDR1 is KGHSH and CDR2 is LQKENI. Trimming took off 2 bases at V and 4 bases at J, with 10 bases between the two ends. The CDR3 has 14 residues.

The genes are TRBV14 and TRBJ2-6; D remains unclear. The CDR3 contains 14 residues. The V end was cut by 3 bases, the J end by 0 bases, with 3 bases between. Germline assignment: CDR1 SGHDN and CDR2 FVKESK. The CDR3, as DNA: TGTGCCAGCAGCCACAGCTCTGGGGCCAACGTCCTGACTTTC. This sequence encodes CASSHSSGANVLTF.

V and J are TRBV6-2 or TRBV6-3 and TRBJ1-3; TRBD1 agrees at 8 bases. Trimming at V came to 2 bases and at J to 0 bases, leaving 6 bases not matched to a gene. The CDR3 has 17 residues. Germline CDR1 is MNHEY and CDR2 is SVGEGT. In DNA form, the CDR3 reads TGTGCCAGCAGTTACGACGACAGGGGTTTCTCTGGAAACACCATATATTTT. Amino acid sequence: CASSYDDRGFSGNTIYF.

J is TRBJ2-5 and V is TRBV7-6; 9 nucleotides align to TRBD1. After removal of 5 bases from V and 5 bases from J, the junction contained 3 bases not matched to a gene. The CDR3 sequence is 13 residues long. Germline V CDR1 and CDR2: SGHVS, FNYEAQ. CDR3: CASSRDREETQYF. CDR3 bases: TGTGCCAGCAGCAGGGACAGGGAGGAGACCCAGTACTTC.

This chain joins TRBV7-2 and TRBJ2-7; 9 bases map to TRBD1. Germline loops: CDR1 SGHTA, CDR2 FQGNSA. CDR3 size: 15 residues. V was clipped by 4 bases and J by 7 bases; unmatched bases: 11. The chain's CDR3 is CASSSQQGAVGEQYF. The DNA of the CDR3 is TGTGCCAGCAGCTCTCAACAGGGGGCAGTAGGTGAGCAGTACTTC.

The chain is built from TRBV5-1 and TRBJ1-2; 9 nucleotides agree with TRBD1. Trimming at V came to 4 bases and at J to 4 bases, leaving 2 bases not matched to a gene. CDR1 is SGHRS, CDR2 YFSETQ, per germline. CDR3 length: 13 residues. The CDR3 DNA is TGCGCCAGCAGCCAGGACAGGGGCTATGGCTACACCTTC. Translation: CASSQDRGYGYTF.

The sample holds many counts of this clone. This chain connects TRBV6-5 to TRBJ1-1; maybe TRBD1 (5 bases). V lost 5 bases and J 8 bases, leaving 12 bases between the germline ends. The germline V gene has CDR1 MNHEY and CDR2 SVGAGI. The CDR3 contains 12 residues. CDR3 amino acids: CASSTSPGEAFF. Written as DNA, the CDR3 is TGTGCCAGCAGTACAAGTCCAGGGGAAGCTTTCTTT.

The J gene is TRBJ2-3, the V gene TRBV5-4; TRBD2 matches at 10 bases. The CDR3 sequence is 14 residues long. V was clipped by 9 bases and J by 2 bases; unmatched bases: 6. Germline lookup yields CDR1 SGHNT and CDR2 YYREEE (reference sequence). The CDR3 sequence: CAIKREGNTDTQYF. CDR3 nucleotide sequence: TGTGCCATTAAGCGGGAGGGTAACACAGATACGCAGTATTTT.